This TCR beta chain was captured by sequencing in a study of CD4 and CD8 cells across lung adenocarcinoma regions. Sample share makes this clonotype medium-sized. Samples came from patients with localized non-small cell lung adenocarcinoma. In TCRdb, the PCR reads were re-called with MiXCR into one record per CDR3 protein. There are about 12,000 distinct CDR3 sequences in the sample; around half occur only once, and 20% to 30% lies in the top ten. The CDR3 covers 15 residues. Germline-derived CDR1 and CDR2 are MNHNS and SASEGT. The V gene end was trimmed by 7 bases and the J gene end by 1 base; junction bases not matched to a gene: 8.

The sample taken for sequencing was CD8+ T cells from the margin of a lung tumor. J is TRBJ2-3 and V is TRBV6-1; 7 positions match TRBD2. This TCR was sampled from a female donor with lung adenocarcinoma. The CD4 and CD8 labels of this study may be unreliable. Here the CDR3 reads CASNRGGGRTDTQYF. The DNA for the CDR3 is TGTGCCAGCAACAGAGGCGGGGGTCGCACAGATACGCAGTATTTT.